This entry lists 11 T cell receptor beta chains sequenced from one sample in a study of control samples from healthy donors and cancer patients. The method was immunoSEQ multiplex PCR; TCRdb's version includes in-frame clones alone and lacks a portion of them. The sample lists 78,000 or so clones, 87% occurring once. The sequenced sample was blood. Source of these receptors: a woman between 45 and 60 years old in good health.

The genes are TRBV18 and TRBJ2-7; TRBD2 aligns across 7 bases. V gave up 2 bases and J gave up 2 bases; unmatched junction bases: 3. This CDR3 spans 14 amino acids. Germline CDR1 and CDR2: KGHSH and LQKENI. In DNA, the CDR3 is TGTGCCAGCTCACCAGAGGGAGGGGCCTACGAGCAGTACTTC. Residues: CASSPEGGAYEQYF.

This clone was recorded once. This chain joins TRBV3-1 (or the pseudogene TRBV3-2) and TRBJ1-1; 8 bases map to TRBD1. Germline V lookup: CDR1 LGHDT, CDR2 YNNKEL (reference sequence). This CDR3 has 16 amino acids. After removal of 3 bases from V and 8 bases from J, the junction contained 14 bases not matched to a gene. CDR3 nucleotide sequence: TGTGCCAGCAGCCACCGGACAGGGTACGGAGCTCCCGAAGCTTTCTTT. The encoded protein is CASSHRTGYGAPEAFF.

This chain links TRBV19 with TRBJ2-3; 9 nucleotides align to TRBD1. There are 13 residues in the CDR3. V shed 10 bases, J shed 3 bases, and the junction held 5 bases outside the gene matches. Germline V lookup: CDR1 LNHDA, CDR2 SQIVND (reference sequence). CDR3 in DNA: TGTGCCACCGGACAGGGGATTACAGATACGCAGTATTTT. This translates into CATGQGITDTQYF.

V gene TRBV28 combines with J gene TRBJ1-2; TRBD1 agrees at 9 bases. There are 14 residues in the CDR3. Germline V gene data show CDR1 as MDHEN and CDR2 as SYDVKM. With 8 bases clipped from V and 3 bases from J, the junction kept 7 bases outside the gene matches. The CDR3 here is CASRSTGGDYGYTF. The CDR3 region has the DNA TGTGCCAGCCGGTCGACAGGGGGGGACTATGGCTACACCTTC.

The chain uses TRBV2 and TRBJ1-1, with TRBD1 matching 8 bases. The CDR3 contains 17 residues. Germline-derived CDR1 and CDR2 are SNHLY and FYNNEI. V lost 3 bases and J lost 4; bases outside the gene matches: 13. The DNA of the CDR3 is TGTGCCAGCAGTGATGGACAGGGAGGAGGGTTGGGCACTGAAGCTTTCTTT. Translating gives CASSDGQGGGLGTEAFF.

On this clone: The same CDR3 is also encoded by other DNA sequences in this sample. CDR3 in DNA: TGCAGTGCTAGTCCCAATCAGCCCCAGCATTTT. Encoded protein: CSASPNQPQHF. V usage is TRBV20-1 and J usage is TRBJ1-5, with D unclear. Germline CDR1 is DFQATT and CDR2 is SNEGSKA (reference sequence). CDR3 size: 11 residues. Trimming left V 3 bases short and J 3 bases short, with 3 bases between.

The chain recombines TRBV5-1 with TRBJ2-7; 9 positions match TRBD1. CDR1 is SGHRS, CDR2 YFSETQ, per germline. V dropped 3 bases and J dropped 4; count of bases not matched to a gene: 5. CDR3 size: 14 residues. The CDR3 sequence is CASSSGTGLYEQYF. CDR3 sequence (DNA): TGCGCCAGCAGCTCCGGGACAGGGTTGTACGAGCAGTACTTC.

The chain has TRBV28 and TRBJ1-2, with 9 bases fitting TRBD1. Germline CDR1 MDHEN, CDR2 SYDVKM. With V trimmed by 5 bases and J by 8 bases, 12 bases remained unmatched. The CDR3 is 15 residues long. In nucleotides, the CDR3 is TGTGCCAGCAGTCCCCACGGGACAGGGATCGGCGGCTACACCTTC. Its translation: CASSPHGTGIGGYTF.

This CDR3 is CASRGRLGGRFF. The CDR3 bases are TGTGCCAGCAGGGGGCGGTTAGGAGGAAGGTTCTTC. The V call is TRBV2, the J call TRBJ2-1, with D tentatively TRBD1 or TRBD2 (5 bases each). CDR3 length equals 12 residues. The V gene lost 6 bases and the J gene lost 15 bases, with 18 bases spanning the gap. Germline V gene sequence: CDR1 SNHLY, CDR2 FYNNEI. Full variable domain (missing parts from reference TRBV2 and TRBJ2-1): EPEVTQTPSHQVTQMGQEVILRCVPISNHLYFYWYRQILGQKVEFLVSFYNNEISEKSEIFDDQFSVERPDGSNFTLKIRSTKLEDSAMYFCASRGRLGGRFFGPGTRLTVL.

This clone has just one count. The J gene is TRBJ2-7, the V gene TRBV2, with 9 bases fitting TRBD2. V lost 7 bases, J lost 3 bases, and 16 bases stayed unmatched. The CDR3 runs to 17 residues. Germline V CDR1 and CDR2: SNHLY, FYNNEI. CDR3 nucleotides: TGTGCCAGCAACGGACACGGGTTCGGGACTAGCCTCTACGAGCAGTACTTC. Its protein product is CASNGHGFGTSLYEQYF.

CDR3 amino acids: CAWSFYNEQFF. For the CDR3, the DNA is TGTGCCTGGAGTTTTTATAATGAGCAGTTCTTC. V gene TRBV30 combines with J gene TRBJ2-1; unclear D gene. CDR1 is GTSNPN, CDR2 SVGIG, per germline (reference sequence). The CDR3 consists of 11 residues. Trimming cost V 2 bases and J 7 bases, with 6 bases left between them.